A selection of T cell receptor beta chains follows, all from one sample in a study of blood T cells in healthy people across ages. TCRdb analysed the 5' RACE reads with MiXCR anew, one entry per CDR3 protein. The table lists 700,000 to 950,000 distinct CDR3 sequences, over 45% of them singletons. The sequenced material came from blood. The receptors were gathered from a man aged 25 to 40 in good health. Each CDR3 is given with its conserved first and last residue. A D gene is named only where the DNA matches it firmly. The size field is filled for only some rows; it gives once, few, many or a size class.

j_gene: TRBJ2-7
abundance: -
d_gene: TRBD1
v_gene: TRBV20-1
CDR3aa: CSAREGALDEQYF
CDR3nt: TGCAGTGCTCGCGAGGGGGCGTTGGACGAGCAGTACTTC

j_gene: TRBJ2-1
abundance: -
d_gene: TRBD2
v_gene: TRBV29-1
CDR3aa: CSVIAGGSSYNEQFF
CDR3nt: TGCAGCGTTATAGCGGGGGGGAGCTCCTACAATGAGCAGTTCTTC

j_gene: TRBJ2-6
abundance: few
d_gene: TRBD1
v_gene: TRBV20-1
CDR3aa: CSAGGQGTHSGANVLTF
CDR3nt: TGCAGTGCCGGCGGACAGGGGACCCACTCTGGGGCCAACGTCCTGACTTTC

j_gene: TRBJ2-5
abundance: -
d_gene: -
v_gene: TRBV2
CDR3aa: CASRRDHTGFETQYF
CDR3nt: TGTGCCAGCAGACGCGATCATACAGGGTTTGAGACCCAGTACTTC

j_gene: TRBJ2-1
abundance: -
d_gene: TRBD2
v_gene: TRBV5-1
CDR3aa: CASRLAGGTSGLSSYNEQFF
CDR3nt: TGCGCCAGCAGACTGGCCGGGGGGACTAGCGGACTAAGCTCCTACAATGAGCAGTTCTTC

j_gene: TRBJ2-4
abundance: few
d_gene: -
v_gene: TRBV28
CDR3aa: CATSTQGWQQYF
CDR3nt: TGTGCCACCAGTACCCAGGGTTGGCAGCAGTACTTC

j_gene: TRBJ1-2
abundance: -
d_gene: -
v_gene: TRBV12-3/TRBV12-4
CDR3aa: CASSPGRASLNGYTF
CDR3nt: TGTGCCAGCAGCCCGGGACGGGCCTCCCTCAATGGCTACACCTTC

j_gene: TRBJ2-5
abundance: -
d_gene: -
v_gene: TRBV29-1
CDR3aa: CSVRSNPTGETQYF
CDR3nt: TGCAGCGTTCGATCGAACCCCACGGGAGAGACCCAGTACTTC

j_gene: TRBJ1-4
abundance: -
d_gene: -
v_gene: TRBV7-2
CDR3aa: CASSFRLGEKLFF
CDR3nt: TGTGCCAGCAGCTTCCGACTGGGTGAAAAACTGTTTTTT

j_gene: TRBJ2-7
abundance: -
d_gene: TRBD2
v_gene: TRBV6-5
CDR3aa: CASSPGLASTYEQYF
CDR3nt: TGTGCCAGCAGCCCGGGACTAGCTTCGACTTACGAGCAGTACTTC

j_gene: TRBJ2-3
abundance: -
d_gene: -
v_gene: TRBV12-3/TRBV12-4
CDR3aa: CASSSQTGATDTQYF
CDR3nt: TGTGCCAGCAGTTCCCAGACAGGTGCCACAGATACGCAGTATTTT

j_gene: TRBJ2-1
abundance: -
d_gene: TRBD1
v_gene: TRBV18
CDR3aa: CASSPIMGQAVNEQFF
CDR3nt: TGTGCCAGCTCACCAATCATGGGACAGGCCGTTAATGAGCAGTTCTTC

j_gene: TRBJ2-1
abundance: many
d_gene: TRBD1
v_gene: TRBV20-1
CDR3aa: CSAPGQGGYNEQFF
CDR3nt: TGCAGTGCCCCGGGACAGGGGGGTTACAATGAGCAGTTCTTC

j_gene: TRBJ2-5
abundance: -
d_gene: TRBD2
v_gene: TRBV7-2
CDR3aa: CASSPGLADWWETQYF
CDR3nt: TGTGCCAGCAGCCCCGGACTAGCGGATTGGTGGGAGACCCAGTACTTC

j_gene: TRBJ2-5
abundance: few
d_gene: TRBD2
v_gene: TRBV12-3/TRBV12-4
CDR3aa: CASSLERLAESQETQYF
CDR3nt: TGTGCCAGCAGTTTAGAAAGACTAGCGGAGAGCCAAGAGACCCAGTACTTC

j_gene: TRBJ2-2
abundance: -
d_gene: -
v_gene: TRBV4-2
CDR3aa: CASSQPGSGTGELFF
CDR3nt: TGTGCCAGCAGCCAGCCGGGATCGGGCACCGGGGAGCTGTTTTTT

j_gene: TRBJ2-1
abundance: few
d_gene: -
v_gene: TRBV12-3/TRBV12-4
CDR3aa: CASRLAGEQFF
CDR3nt: TGTGCCAGCAGACTGGCGGGTGAGCAGTTCTTC

j_gene: TRBJ2-1
abundance: -
d_gene: -
v_gene: TRBV20-1
CDR3aa: CSASRGPAYNEQFF
CDR3nt: TGCAGTGCTAGCCGCGGTCCAGCCTACAATGAGCAGTTCTTC

j_gene: TRBJ2-5
abundance: once
d_gene: TRBD2
v_gene: TRBV20-1
CDR3aa: CSARGFAGGPYQETQYF
CDR3nt: TGCAGTGCTAGGGGGTTCGCGGGGGGGCCGTACCAAGAGACCCAGTACTTC

j_gene: TRBJ1-1
abundance: once
d_gene: -
v_gene: TRBV6-5
CDR3aa: CASSFGRSSEAFF
CDR3nt: TGTGCCAGCAGTTTTGGCAGGTCGTCCGAAGCTTTCTTT